These 32 T cell receptor beta chains were all obtained from the same sample, sequenced in a study of shared clonotypes between healthy human individuals. The naive CD8 subset, CD45RO-negative cells positively selected for CCR7, excluded terminally differentiated effector memory CD45RA+ cells. Sequencing was performed with immunoSEQ multiplex PCR; in TCRdb, only in-frame clones are kept and a portion is missing. This sample has some 2 million clones; roughly 95% occur once, and the top ten carry 1.1%. Sample: naive CD8+ T cells sorted from blood. Receptor source: a man between 18 and 29 years old in good health.

This chain links TRBV27 with TRBJ2-7, with 8 bases identical to TRBD1. Germline V CDR1 and CDR2: MNHEY, SMNVEV (reference sequence). The CDR3 covers 13 residues. V lost 2 bases to trimming and J lost 6 bases; unmatched junction nucleotides: 3. CDR3 sequence: CASSLGTGTEQYF. CDR3 DNA sequence: TGTGCCAGCAGTTTAGGGACAGGTACCGAGCAGTACTTC.

V usage is TRBV29-1 and J usage is TRBJ2-2, with 8 bases that match TRBD1. CDR1 is SQVTM, CDR2 ANQGSEA, per germline. This CDR3 has 14 amino acids. The trim removed 6 bases at V and 5 bases at J, leaving 8 bases unmatched. DNA for the CDR3: TGCAGCGTCGGAGGACAGGGAGATACCGGGGAGCTGTTTTTT. Translation gives CSVGGQGDTGELFF.

The V call is TRBV30, the J call TRBJ2-7; TRBD2 might be the D (6 bases). The V gene lost 0 bases and the J gene lost 5 bases, with 17 bases spanning the gap. The germline gives CDR1 GTSNPN, CDR2 SVGIG (reference sequence). The CDR3 is 15 residues long. In DNA, the CDR3 is TGTGCCTGGAGTGTACTATCGGGAGCAGGAGACGAGCAGTACTTC. Translated: CAWSVLSGAGDEQYF.

This sequence joins TRBV5-1 and TRBJ2-7; tentative D call: TRBD1 (5 bases). Trimming left V 1 base short and J 0 bases short, with 8 bases between. The CDR3 has 14 amino acids. Germline lookup yields CDR1 SGHRS and CDR2 YFSETQ. The DNA for the CDR3 is TGCGCCAGCAGCTTGATAGGGGCCTCCTACGAGCAGTACTTC. It codes for CASSLIGASYEQYF.

Only one count was recorded for this clone. The chain carries TRBV13 and TRBJ2-2, with D perhaps TRBD2 (5 bases). The CDR3 length is 15 residues. CDR1 is PRHDT and CDR2 is FYEKMQ in the germline V gene (reference sequence). Between the trimmed V and J ends, which lost 5 bases and 4 bases, there was a span of 14 bases. CDR3 protein: CASSGWETSTGELFF. The DNA for the CDR3 is TGTGCCAGCAGCGGATGGGAGACGTCCACCGGGGAGCTGTTTTTT.

The chain is built from TRBV29-1 and TRBJ2-7; D possibly corresponds to TRBD1 (5 bases). Between the trimmed V and J ends, which lost 6 bases and 0 bases, there was a span of 6 bases. Germline CDR1 is SQVTM and CDR2 is ANQGSEA. The length of the CDR3 is 11 residues. CDR3 sequence: CSVTASYEQYF. The CDR3 region has the DNA TGCAGCGTGACAGCCTCCTACGAGCAGTACTTC.

The chain recombines TRBV7-9 with TRBJ1-6, with D possibly being TRBD1 (6 bases). The CDR3 runs to 17 residues. Germline assignment: CDR1 SEHNR and CDR2 FQNEAQ (reference sequence). Trimming removed 4 bases at V and 8 bases at J, with 21 bases between. CDR3 DNA sequence: TGTGCCAGCAGCTCCTCAGGGGAATGGGCCTTTTATTCACCCCTCCACTTT. Amino acid sequence: CASSSSGEWAFYSPLHF.

This sequence joins TRBV19 and TRBJ2-1; maybe TRBD1 (6 bases). Per germline, CDR1 LNHDA and CDR2 SQIVND (reference sequence). Trimming pared 6 bases from V and 4 bases from J, leaving 10 bases between. This CDR3 has 13 residues. CDR3 nucleotides: TGTGCCAGTAGCGCGGACAGTTACAATGAGCAGTTCTTC. As protein: CASSADSYNEQFF.

V and J are TRBV27 and TRBJ2-1, with D possibly being TRBD1 or TRBD2 (6 bases each). Germline V CDR1 and CDR2: MNHEY, SMNVEV (reference sequence). There are 16 residues in the CDR3. V was clipped by 6 bases and J by 4 bases, with 19 bases between them. CDR3 bases: TGTGCCAGCAGCCGAAAAGGCCCGGGGGCGTACAATGAGCAGTTCTTC. It codes for CASSRKGPGAYNEQFF.

This chain joins TRBV27 and TRBJ2-1; the match to TRBD1 covers 9 bases. The junction had 11 bases not matched to a gene; V was cut back by 2 bases and J by 6 bases. From germline, CDR1 is MNHEY and CDR2 SMNVEV (reference sequence). The CDR3 spans 17 residues. CDR3 bases: TGTGCCAGCAGTTTACTCTCAGCGGGACAGGGAATCAATGAGCAGTTCTTC. Translating gives CASSLLSAGQGINEQFF.

The chain links TRBV6-6 to TRBJ1-3, with D possibly being TRBD1 (5 bases). Germline CDR1 MNHNY, CDR2 SVGAGI (reference sequence). Trimming removed 8 bases at V and 3 bases at J, with 17 bases between. The CDR3 is 15 amino acids. The CDR3 region has the DNA TGTGCCAGCTTATTCGGCTGGGGGGATGGAAACACCATATATTTT. This encodes CASLFGWGDGNTIYF.

The chain employs TRBV5-4 and TRBJ2-7; maybe TRBD1 (6 bases). The CDR3 has 14 amino acids. V lost 1 base, J lost 0 bases, and 8 bases lay in between. From germline, CDR1 is SGHNT and CDR2 YYREEE (reference sequence). CDR3 in amino acids: CASSLLDSSYEQYF. DNA for the CDR3: TGTGCCAGCAGCTTGTTGGACAGCTCCTACGAGCAGTACTTC.

V gene TRBV6-5 combines with J gene TRBJ2-7, with D possibly matching TRBD1 (6 bases). The CDR3 has 15 residues. Looked up from germline, CDR1 is MNHEY and CDR2 is SVGAGI. V was trimmed by 5 bases and J by 3 bases, leaving 17 bases between them. CDR3: CASSVRDTVYYEQYF. The CDR3, as DNA: TGTGCCAGCAGTGTCCGGGACACAGTTTACTACGAGCAGTACTTC.

The chain recombines TRBV5-8 with TRBJ1-1, with 9 positions matching TRBD1. Looked up from germline, CDR1 is SGHTS and CDR2 is YDEGEE. Germline trimming cut 4 bases from V and 3 bases from J; bases unmatched to any gene: 4. CDR3 length equals 14 residues. The CDR3, as DNA: TGTGCCAGCAGCGTGGGACAGGGTTACACTGAAGCTTTCTTT. Protein: CASSVGQGYTEAFF.

V and J are TRBV27 and TRBJ1-4; no clear D. This CDR3 spans 13 amino acids. Germline CDR1 reads MNHEY; CDR2 reads SMNVEV (reference sequence). V was trimmed by 6 bases and J by 7 bases, leaving 12 bases between them. The CDR3 DNA reads as TGTGCCAGCAGCCCGAGATTAGGTGAAAAACTGTTTTTT. Encoded protein: CASSPRLGEKLFF.

The chain uses TRBV27 and TRBJ1-4, with D possibly being TRBD1 (6 bases). The CDR3 is 13 amino acids. CDR1 MNHEY and CDR2 SMNVEV come from the germline V gene (reference sequence). V was cut by 3 bases and J by 8 bases, with 10 bases left in between. The CDR3 region is CASSFRGGEKLFF. CDR3 coding DNA: TGTGCCAGCAGTTTCAGGGGCGGCGAAAAACTGTTTTTT.

The genes are TRBV11-2 and TRBJ2-7; 7 nucleotides match TRBD2. V shed 0 bases and J 2 bases; nucleotides not matched to a gene: 4. The V gene's germline CDR1 is SGHAT and CDR2 FQNNGV. The CDR3 contains 15 residues. The CDR3 reads CASSLEAGVAYEQYF. The CDR3 DNA reads as TGTGCCAGCAGCTTAGAGGCGGGAGTGGCCTACGAGCAGTACTTC.

The genes are TRBV6-6 and TRBJ2-7; TRBD2 matches at 10 bases. The CDR3 totals 14 residues. Per germline, CDR1 MNHNY and CDR2 SVGAGI (reference sequence). Germline trimming cut 5 bases from V and 2 bases from J; bases unmatched to any gene: 3. The CDR3 is CASSPLAGTYEQYF. DNA of the CDR3: TGTGCCAGCAGTCCACTAGCGGGAACCTACGAGCAGTACTTC.

The J gene is TRBJ2-7, the V gene TRBV6-5, with 8 bases lining up with TRBD1. CDR3 length: 15 residues. Germline-derived CDR1 and CDR2 are MNHEY and SVGAGI. V dropped 2 bases and J dropped 3; count of bases not matched to a gene: 6. The CDR3: CASSYRGTGNYEQYF. CDR3 nucleotide sequence: TGTGCCAGCAGTTACCGCGGGACAGGTAACTACGAGCAGTACTTC.

The V gene is TRBV30, the J gene TRBJ1-5; perhaps TRBD1 as D (5 bases). CDR3 length equals 15 residues. V shed 5 bases and J shed 1 base, with 15 bases lying between them. CDR1 and CDR2 (germline): GTSNPN, SVGIG (reference sequence). CDR3 in DNA: TGTGCCTGGGCAGGGAGCGCGGGAAGCAATCAGCCCCAGCATTTT. Translation gives CAWAGSAGSNQPQHF.

The chain combines TRBV18 with TRBJ2-2; D unclear. The CDR3 loop spans 12 amino acids. V lost 4 bases and J lost 3, with 3 bases in between. CDR1 is KGHSH and CDR2 is LQKENI in the germline V gene. In nucleotides, the CDR3 is TGTGCCAGCTCACATGACACCGGGGAGCTGTTTTTT. It codes for CASSHDTGELFF.

As to this clone: The sample contains more than one DNA sequence encoding this CDR3. The rearrangement uses TRBV9 and TRBJ2-7, with 9 bases aligning to TRBD1. CDR1 is SGDLS, CDR2 YYNGEE, per germline. J was trimmed by 3 bases and V by 3 bases; bases with no gene match: 4. CDR3 size: 14 residues. The CDR3 sequence: CASSAGGQGYEQYF. The CDR3, as DNA: TGTGCCAGCAGCGCGGGGGGACAGGGCTACGAGCAGTACTTC.

The V gene is TRBV11-3, the J gene TRBJ2-5; weak D call: TRBD1 (5 bases). The CDR3 totals 12 residues. Trimming stripped 5 bases from V and 7 bases from J, with 11 bases between. CDR1 is SGHNT and CDR2 is YENEEA in the germline V gene. The DNA of the CDR3 is TGTGCCAGCAGCCGCAGGGATGGGACCCAGTACTTC. Translation gives CASSRRDGTQYF.

The chain has TRBV11-2 and TRBJ1-4; TRBD1 might be the D (6 bases). The V gene lost 3 bases and the J gene lost 7 bases, with 9 bases spanning the gap. The germline V gene has CDR1 SGHAT and CDR2 FQNNGV. CDR3 length: 13 residues. The CDR3 nucleotides are TGTGCCAGCAGCTTGACGACAGGTGAAAAACTGTTTTTT. Translated: CASSLTTGEKLFF.

This sequence joins TRBV13 and TRBJ1-4; 8 nucleotides agree with TRBD1. The CDR3 has 15 residues. Germline values: CDR1 PRHDT, CDR2 FYEKMQ (reference sequence). J gave up 8 bases and V 1 base, and 6 bases lay outside the gene matches. In nucleotides, the CDR3 is TGTGCCAGCAGCTTAGCCACAGGGGGTGAGGAAAAACTGTTTTTT. Its protein is CASSLATGGEEKLFF.

The chain uses TRBV5-6 and TRBJ2-7, with D perhaps matching TRBD1 (6 bases). V lost 3 bases to trimming and J lost 1 base, with 11 bases between them. CDR3 length: 14 residues. The V gene's germline CDR1 is SGHDT and CDR2 YYEEEE. The CDR3 loop is CASSSSQGSYEQYF. As DNA, the CDR3 is TGTGCCAGCAGCTCCTCACAGGGTTCCTACGAGCAGTACTTC.

In regard to this clone: The sample contains more than one DNA sequence encoding this CDR3. This chain uses TRBV7-9 with TRBJ2-3, with TRBD2 matching over 9 bases. From germline, CDR1 is SEHNR and CDR2 FQNEAQ (reference sequence). The CDR3 totals 14 residues. The trim removed 5 bases at V and 1 base at J, leaving 1 base unmatched. Here the CDR3 DNA reads TGTGCCAGCAGCCCTAGCGGGGGCACAGATACGCAGTATTTT. Translation gives CASSPSGGTDTQYF.

This chain links TRBV10-2 with TRBJ2-2, with 8 bases lining up with TRBD2. V dropped 5 bases and J dropped 6; count of bases not matched to a gene: 11. Germline lookup yields CDR1 WSHSY and CDR2 SAAADI. The CDR3 covers 16 residues. The CDR3 DNA follows: TGCGCCAGCAGTACCCCGGGACTAGGAGTGTCCGGGGAGCTGTTTTTT. This gives the protein CASSTPGLGVSGELFF.

V usage is TRBV27 and J usage is TRBJ2-3, with 7 nucleotides matching TRBD2. V shed 2 bases, J shed 5 bases, and the junction held 7 bases outside the gene matches. This CDR3 has 15 amino acids. Germline V gene lookup returns CDR1 MNHEY and CDR2 SMNVEV (reference sequence). The CDR3 protein is CASSLLGAGEDTQYF. CDR3 nucleotides: TGTGCCAGCAGTTTACTCGGGGCGGGAGAAGATACGCAGTATTTT.

On this clone: One junction end disagrees with the germline gene, perhaps due to a read error. The J gene is TRBJ2-3, the V gene TRBV7-6; TRBD2 might be the D (7 bases). The CDR3 extends over 14 amino acids. Per germline, CDR1 SGHVS and CDR2 FNYEAQ. The CDR3 coding sequence is TGTGCCAGCGGCTTAGGGGGGGCCGAGGATACGCAGTATTTT. It is translated as CASGLGGAEDTQYF.

V gene TRBV4-2 combines with J gene TRBJ2-3; a possible D gene is TRBD1 (5 bases). The CDR3 loop spans 16 amino acids. V lost 0 bases, J lost 4 bases, and 14 bases lay in between. Germline V gives CDR1 LGHNA, CDR2 YNFKEQ. This chain's CDR3 is CASSQDSGLAADTQYF. The CDR3 coding sequence is TGTGCCAGCAGCCAAGATTCAGGGCTCGCGGCAGATACGCAGTATTTT.

The table lists this clone with a few counts. The CDR3 does not end in the conserved phenylalanine or tryptophan, so this is likely a read error. CDR3 DNA: TGTGCCAGCAGCTGGGGGGACACTGAAGCTTTCTCT. Its translation is CASSWGDTEAFS. This sequence joins TRBV11-2 and TRBJ1-1; D is perhaps TRBD1 (5 bases). Trimming shortened V by 4 bases and J by 3 bases, and 6 bases separated the two germline ends. The CDR3 has 12 amino acids. CDR1 and CDR2 (germline): SGHAT, FQNNGV.